This passage covers 6 T cell receptor beta chains from one sample sequenced in a study of PD-L1 blockade in urothelial cancer (TCRdb year 2017). Library construction relied on the immunoSEQ multiplex PCR assay. TCRdb obtained this table from immuneACCESS and retained in-frame rearrangements with V and J assigned. These tables miss some clones; where compared with another copy, unresolved V genes account for less than half of the shortfall, and the remainder is unexplained. The sample yields under 50,000 clones; less than 90% were counted once. 24% of the sample goes to the ten largest clones. In the paper's terms, the time point label means: peripheral blood 6 weeks after treatment start. Here the sequenced sample was PBMCs, taken around atezolizumab (anti-PD-L1) treatment. Every receptor here comes from a man aged 60 to 75 with urothelial cancer.

The chain carries TRBV5-8 and TRBJ1-6; TRBD1 agrees at 7 bases. V dropped 5 bases and J dropped 7; count of bases not matched to a gene: 6. CDR3 size: 14 residues. In germline, CDR1 is SGHTS, CDR2 YDEGEE. This CDR3 is CASSYRGENSPLHF. CDR3 DNA sequence: TGTGCCAGCAGTTACAGGGGAGAAAATTCACCCCTCCACTTT.

In DNA form, the CDR3 reads TGTGCCAGCAGTGTCGACAGGGCCCCCCCGTGGGCTTTCTTT. Protein: CASSVDRAPPWAFF. The chain recombines TRBV6-1 with TRBJ1-1, with 7 bases that match TRBD1. V was pared by 4 bases and J by 11 bases, with 13 bases of the junction left unmatched. The germline V gene has CDR1 MNHNS and CDR2 SASEGT. CDR3 length: 14 residues.

This chain links TRBV6-1 with TRBJ2-7; 7 bases map to TRBD1. The CDR3 consists of 15 residues. The V segment lost 1 base and the J segment 0 bases; nucleotides outside the gene matches: 3. The V gene's germline CDR1 is MNHNS and CDR2 SASEGT. The CDR3 reads CASSEVDRSSYEQYF. The CDR3 nucleotides are TGTGCCAGCAGTGAAGTGGACAGGAGCTCCTACGAGCAGTACTTC.

The gene calls are TRBV18 and TRBJ2-3; 9 bases are shared with TRBD2. The V segment lost 7 bases and the J segment 3 bases; nucleotides outside the gene matches: 11. The germline CDR1 and CDR2 sequences are KGHSH and LQKENI. The CDR3 has 16 residues. CDR3 sequence: CASLRPSGGLTDTQYF. CDR3 coding DNA: TGTGCCAGCTTACGCCCCAGCGGGGGGCTGACAGATACGCAGTATTTT.

The chain carries TRBV9 and TRBJ1-3; 7 bases are a match to TRBD1. Germline assignment: CDR1 SGDLS and CDR2 YYNGEE. The CDR3 is 15 residues long. Trimming removed 4 bases from V and 0 bases from J; junction bases left unmatched: 4. The CDR3 loop reads CASSPQGSSGNTIYF. CDR3 coding DNA: TGTGCCAGCAGCCCACAGGGGAGCTCTGGAAACACCATATATTTT.

The genes are TRBV9 and TRBJ2-6; D perhaps matches TRBD2 (5 bases). Per the germline V gene, CDR1 is SGDLS and CDR2 is YYNGEE. CDR3 length: 16 amino acids. V lost 4 bases and J lost 1, with 12 bases in between. In DNA, the CDR3 is TGTGCCAGCAGCATTAGCAAGCGGTCTGGGGCCAACGTCCTGACTTTC. Translating it yields CASSISKRSGANVLTF.